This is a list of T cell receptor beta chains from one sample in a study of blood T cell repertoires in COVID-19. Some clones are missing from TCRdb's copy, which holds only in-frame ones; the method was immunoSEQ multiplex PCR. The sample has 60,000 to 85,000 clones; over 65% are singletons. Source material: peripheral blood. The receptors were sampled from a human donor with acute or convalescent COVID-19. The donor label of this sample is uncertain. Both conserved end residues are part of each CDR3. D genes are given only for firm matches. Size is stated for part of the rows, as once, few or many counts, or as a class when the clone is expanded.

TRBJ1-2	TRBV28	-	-	CASTTPDDRIANYGYTF	TGTGCCAGCACCACTCCTGACGACAGGATCGCTAACTATGGCTACACCTTC
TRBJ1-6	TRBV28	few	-	CASKYSTGYNSPLHF	TGTGCCAGCAAGTACTCTACAGGGTATAATTCACCCCTCCACTTT
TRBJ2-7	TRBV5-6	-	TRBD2	CASSVVGREGHEQYF	TGTGCCAGCAGCGTCGTTGGGCGGGAGGGCCACGAGCAGTACTTC
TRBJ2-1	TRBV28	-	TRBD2	CASSFRSGNYNEQFF	TGTGCCAGCAGTTTTCGTAGCGGGAACTACAATGAGCAGTTCTTC
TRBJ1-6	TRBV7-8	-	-	CASSRTQRGPNNSPLHF	TGTGCCAGCAGCCGAACCCAGCGGGGACCGAATAATTCACCCCTCCACTTT
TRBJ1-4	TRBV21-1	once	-	CASRDRNMEKLFF	TGTGCCAGCAGGGACAGAAACATGGAAAAACTGTTTTTT
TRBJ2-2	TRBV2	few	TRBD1	CASSRQGASNTGELFF	TGTGCCAGCAGCCGACAGGGGGCCTCAAACACCGGGGAGCTGTTTTTT
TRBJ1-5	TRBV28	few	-	CASSPGQISNQPQHF	TGTGCCAGCAGCCCCGGACAGATTAGCAATCAGCCCCAGCATTTT
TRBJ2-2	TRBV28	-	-	CASSSRTKQRVRAGELFF	TGTGCCAGCAGTTCCCGGACTAAGCAGAGAGTACGGGCCGGGGAGCTGTTTTTT
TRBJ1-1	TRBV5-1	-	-	CASSTGEVTEAFF	TGCGCCAGCAGTACGGGGGAAGTGACTGAAGCTTTCTTT
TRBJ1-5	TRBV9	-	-	CASSVGDRRNQPQHF	TGTGCCAGCAGCGTAGGAGACAGGAGGAATCAGCCCCAGCATTTT